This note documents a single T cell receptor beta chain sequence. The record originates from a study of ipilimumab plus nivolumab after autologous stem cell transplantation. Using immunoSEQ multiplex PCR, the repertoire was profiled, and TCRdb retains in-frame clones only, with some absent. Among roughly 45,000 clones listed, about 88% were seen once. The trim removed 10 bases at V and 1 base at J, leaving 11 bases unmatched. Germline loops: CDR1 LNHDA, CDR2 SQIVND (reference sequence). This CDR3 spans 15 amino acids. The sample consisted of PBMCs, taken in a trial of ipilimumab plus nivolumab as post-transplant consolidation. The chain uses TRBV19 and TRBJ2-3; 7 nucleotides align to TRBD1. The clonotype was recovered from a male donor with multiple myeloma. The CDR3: CATLLGGAGTDTQYF. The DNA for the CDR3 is TGTGCCACCCTCCTAGGGGGCGCCGGCACAGATACGCAGTATTTT.